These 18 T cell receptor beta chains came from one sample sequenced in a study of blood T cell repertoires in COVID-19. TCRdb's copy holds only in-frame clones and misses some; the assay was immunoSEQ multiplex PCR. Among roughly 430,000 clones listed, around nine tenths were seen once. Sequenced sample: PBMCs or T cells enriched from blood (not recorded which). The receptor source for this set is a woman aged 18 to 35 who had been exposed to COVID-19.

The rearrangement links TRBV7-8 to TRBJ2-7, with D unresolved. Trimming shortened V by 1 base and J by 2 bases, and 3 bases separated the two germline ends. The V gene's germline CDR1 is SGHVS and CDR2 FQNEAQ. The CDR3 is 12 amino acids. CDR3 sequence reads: CASSLDTYEQYF. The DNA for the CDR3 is TGTGCCAGCAGCTTAGACACCTACGAGCAGTACTTC.

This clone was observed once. Here the CDR3 DNA reads TGTGCCAGTAGTCAACGGGAGATCAGTCGTAGGGAGCAGTTCTTC. Translation: CASSQREISRREQFF. The chain carries TRBV19 and TRBJ2-1; possible D gene TRBD2, 6 bases. The V end lost 5 bases, the J end lost 10 bases, and 21 bases lay between the germline ends. Germline V gene lookup returns CDR1 LNHDA and CDR2 SQIVND (reference sequence). The CDR3 is 15 amino acids. The full variable domain, with the rest looked up from reference TRBV19 and TRBJ2-1, is DGGITQSPKYLFRKEGQNVTLSCEQNLNHDAMYWYRQDPGQGLRLIYYSQIVNDFQKGDIAEGYSVSREKKESFPLTVTSAQKNPTAFYLCASSQREISRREQFFGPGTRLTVL.

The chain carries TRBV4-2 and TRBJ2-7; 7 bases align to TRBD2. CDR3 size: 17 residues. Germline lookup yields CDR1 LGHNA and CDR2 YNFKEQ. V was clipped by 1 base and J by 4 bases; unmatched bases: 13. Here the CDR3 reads CASSQGTSTSPPYEQYF. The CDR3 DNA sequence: TGTGCCAGCAGCCAAGGGACTAGTACTTCCCCGCCTTACGAGCAGTACTTC.

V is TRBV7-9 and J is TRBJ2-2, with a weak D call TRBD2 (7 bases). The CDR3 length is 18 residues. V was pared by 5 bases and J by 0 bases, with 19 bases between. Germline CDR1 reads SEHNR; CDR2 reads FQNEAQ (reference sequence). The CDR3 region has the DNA TGTGCCAGCAGCCCCCGAGGGGGGGGATTGACGAACACCGGGGAGCTGTTTTTT. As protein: CASSPRGGGLTNTGELFF.

Here the CDR3 DNA reads TGCGCCAGCAGCCAAGAAATTGACGGAGCTAACTATGGCTACACCTTC. It specifies CASSQEIDGANYGYTF. The V call is TRBV4-3, the J call TRBJ1-2; the D is unclear. V lost 0 bases, J lost 0 bases, and 11 bases lay in between. This CDR3 contains 16 residues. Germline CDR1 is LGHNA and CDR2 is YSLEER.

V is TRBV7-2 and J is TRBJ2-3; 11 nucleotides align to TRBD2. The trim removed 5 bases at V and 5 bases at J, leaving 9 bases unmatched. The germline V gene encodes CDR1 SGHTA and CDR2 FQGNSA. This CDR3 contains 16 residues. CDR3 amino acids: CASSHLAGGQGDTQYF. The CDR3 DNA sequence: TGTGCCAGCAGCCATCTAGCGGGAGGTCAGGGAGATACGCAGTATTTT.

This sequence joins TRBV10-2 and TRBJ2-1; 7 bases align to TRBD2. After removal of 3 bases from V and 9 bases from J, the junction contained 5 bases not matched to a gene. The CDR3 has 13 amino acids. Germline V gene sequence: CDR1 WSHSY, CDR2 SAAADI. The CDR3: CASSEVGRGEQFF. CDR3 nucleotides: TGCGCCAGCAGTGAAGTTGGGAGGGGTGAGCAGTTCTTC.

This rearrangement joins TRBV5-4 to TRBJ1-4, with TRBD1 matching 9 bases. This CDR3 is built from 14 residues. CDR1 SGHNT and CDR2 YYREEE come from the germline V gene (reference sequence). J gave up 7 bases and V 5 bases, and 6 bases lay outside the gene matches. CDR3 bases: TGTGCCAGCAGTTCGACAGGGGGAGGTGAAAAACTGTTTTTT. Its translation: CASSSTGGGEKLFF.

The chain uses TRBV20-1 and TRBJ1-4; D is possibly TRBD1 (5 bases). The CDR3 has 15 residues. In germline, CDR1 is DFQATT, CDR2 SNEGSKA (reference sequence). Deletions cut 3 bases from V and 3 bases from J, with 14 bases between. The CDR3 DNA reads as TGCAGTGCTAGTCCGGGGACTACGGCTAATGAAAAACTGTTTTTT. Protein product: CSASPGTTANEKLFF.

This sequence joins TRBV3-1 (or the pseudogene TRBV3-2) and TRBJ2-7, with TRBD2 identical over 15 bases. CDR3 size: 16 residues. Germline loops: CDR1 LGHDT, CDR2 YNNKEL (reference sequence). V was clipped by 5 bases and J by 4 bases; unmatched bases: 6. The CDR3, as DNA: TGTGCCAGCAGCTCGGGACTAGCGGGGGGCTATTACGAGCAGTACTTC. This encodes CASSSGLAGGYYEQYF.

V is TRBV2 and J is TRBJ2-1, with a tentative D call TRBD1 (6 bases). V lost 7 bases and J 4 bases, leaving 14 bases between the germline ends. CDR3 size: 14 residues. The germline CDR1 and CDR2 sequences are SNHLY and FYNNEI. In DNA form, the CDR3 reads TGTGCCAGCACCCAGGGGAATCTTTACAATGAGCAGTTCTTC. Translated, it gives CASTQGNLYNEQFF.

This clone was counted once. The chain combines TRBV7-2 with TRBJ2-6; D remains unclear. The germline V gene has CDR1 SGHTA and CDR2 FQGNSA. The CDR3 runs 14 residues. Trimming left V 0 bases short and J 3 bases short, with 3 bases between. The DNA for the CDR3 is TGTGCCAGCAGCTTAGCCAGTGGGGCCAACGTCCTGACTTTC. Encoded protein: CASSLASGANVLTF.

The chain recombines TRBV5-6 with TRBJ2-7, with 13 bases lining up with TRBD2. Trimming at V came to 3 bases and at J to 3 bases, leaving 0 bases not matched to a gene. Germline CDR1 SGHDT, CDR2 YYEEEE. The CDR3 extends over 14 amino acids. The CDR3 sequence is CASSWTSGSYEQYF. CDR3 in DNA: TGTGCCAGCAGCTGGACTAGCGGGAGCTACGAGCAGTACTTC.

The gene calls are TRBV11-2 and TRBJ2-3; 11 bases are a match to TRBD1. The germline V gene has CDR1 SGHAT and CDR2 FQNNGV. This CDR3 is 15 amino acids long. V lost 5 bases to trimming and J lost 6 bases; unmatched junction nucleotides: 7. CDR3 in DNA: TGTGCCAGCAGCAGCCGGGGACAGGGGGTTGATACGCAGTATTTT. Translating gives CASSSRGQGVDTQYF.

The CDR3 DNA sequence: TGTGCCAGCAGCGGACAGGGGGCAGTTAACTATGGCTACACCTTC. This encodes CASSGQGAVNYGYTF. This chain uses TRBV9 with TRBJ1-2; 10 bases match TRBD1. The V gene end was trimmed by 3 bases and the J gene end by 1 base; junction bases not matched to a gene: 3. Germline CDR1 is SGDLS and CDR2 is YYNGEE. The CDR3 consists of 15 residues.

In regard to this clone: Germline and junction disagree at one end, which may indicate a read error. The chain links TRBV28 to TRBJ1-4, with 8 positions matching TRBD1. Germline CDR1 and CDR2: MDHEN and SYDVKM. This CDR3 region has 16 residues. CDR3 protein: CASSSPAGAGGLFFRF. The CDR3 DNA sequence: TGTGCCAGCAGTTCTCCTGCCGGGGCAGGGGGCCTTTTTTTCCGTTTT. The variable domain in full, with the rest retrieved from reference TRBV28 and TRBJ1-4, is DVKVTQSSRYLVKRTGEKVFLECVQDMDHENMFWYRQDPGLGLRLIYFSYDVKMKEKGDIPEGYSVSREKKERFSLILESASTNQTSMYLCASSSPAGAGGLFFRFGSGTQLSVL.

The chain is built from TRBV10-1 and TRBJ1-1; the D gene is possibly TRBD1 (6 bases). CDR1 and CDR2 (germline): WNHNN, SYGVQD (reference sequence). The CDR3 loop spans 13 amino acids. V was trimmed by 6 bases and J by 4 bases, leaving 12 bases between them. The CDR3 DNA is TGCGCCAGCAGAGCAGGGGATGGCACTGAAGCTTTCTTT. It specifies CASRAGDGTEAFF.

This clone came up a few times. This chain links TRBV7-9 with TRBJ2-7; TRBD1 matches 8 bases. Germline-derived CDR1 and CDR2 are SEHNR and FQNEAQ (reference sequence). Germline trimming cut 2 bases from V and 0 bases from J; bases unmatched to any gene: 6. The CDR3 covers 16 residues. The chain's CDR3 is CASSLTPGTGSYEQYF. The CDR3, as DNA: TGTGCCAGCAGCTTAACTCCCGGGACAGGCTCCTACGAGCAGTACTTC.